This T cell receptor (beta chain) was sequenced during a study of T cells expressing NK-cell markers. TCRdb reprocessed the 5' RACE reads, keeping one entry per CDR3 protein, no DNA. The repertoire table contains about 460,000 distinct CDR3 sequences. Germline V gene sequence: CDR1 SGHAT, CDR2 FQNNGV. CDR3 length equals 17 residues. This sequence originates from a woman between 45 and 65 years old in good health. This chain uses TRBV11-2 with TRBJ2-2; checking the TCRdb D call of TRBD2 is not possible without DNA. Material for sequencing was blood T cells: a sorted CD56 or NKG2C T cell subset, CD4+ or CD8+ T cells, or bulk PBMC T cells (not recorded which). CDR3 sequence reads: CASSSLAGGAYTGELFF. Combining the CDR3 with reference TRBV11-2 and TRBJ2-2 gives the whole variable domain EAGVAQSPRYKIIEKRQSVAFWCNPISGHATLYWYQQILGQGPKLLIQFQNNGVVDDSQLPKDRFSAERLKGVDSTLKIQPAKLEDSAVYLCASSSLAGGAYTGELFFGEGSRLTVL.